Described below is a single T cell receptor beta chain sequence and its context. The data derive from a study of cytomegalovirus exposure and HLA in healthy donors. This CDR3 is 14 amino acids long. Per the germline V gene, CDR1 is SGHNT and CDR2 is YYREEE (reference sequence). The germline V and J ends were trimmed by 0 bases and 6 bases, with 10 bases remaining between them. The 120-subject validation cohort, separate from the approximately 670-subject first cohort, included the donors. This table comes from immunoSEQ multiplex PCR, and its TCRdb copy is limited to in-frame clones, with some not included. The data hold some 90,000 clones, with around 88% observed a single time.

The chain carries TRBV5-4 and TRBJ2-1; D not certain. Sequenced input: PBMCs. This sequence originates from a woman aged 25 to 45 in good health and CMV-seronegative. Here the CDR3 DNA reads TGTGCCAGCAGCTTGGACAAGTTTCCCAATGAGCAGTTCTTC. This encodes CASSLDKFPNEQFF.